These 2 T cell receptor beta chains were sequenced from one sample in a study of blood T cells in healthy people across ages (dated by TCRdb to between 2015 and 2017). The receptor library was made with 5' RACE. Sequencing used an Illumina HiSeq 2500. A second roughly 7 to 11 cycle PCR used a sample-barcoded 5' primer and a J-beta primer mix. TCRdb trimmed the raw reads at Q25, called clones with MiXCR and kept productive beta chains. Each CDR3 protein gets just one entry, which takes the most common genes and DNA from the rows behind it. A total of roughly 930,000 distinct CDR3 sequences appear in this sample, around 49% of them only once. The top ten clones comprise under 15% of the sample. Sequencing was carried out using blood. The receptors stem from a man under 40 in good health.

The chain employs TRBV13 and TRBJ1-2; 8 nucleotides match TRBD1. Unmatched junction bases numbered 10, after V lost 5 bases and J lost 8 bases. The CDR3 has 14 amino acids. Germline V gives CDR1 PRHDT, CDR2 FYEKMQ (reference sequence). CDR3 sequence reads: CASSRLLTGEGYTF. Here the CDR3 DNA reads TGTGCCAGCAGCCGATTATTGACAGGGGAAGGCTACACCTTC.

The chain's CDR3 is CASGAGTSETQYF. DNA of the CDR3: TGTGCTAGTGGTGCCGGGACATCAGAGACCCAGTACTTC. V is TRBV12-5 and J is TRBJ2-5; perhaps TRBD1 as D (6 bases). The CDR3 runs to 13 residues. Germline lookup yields CDR1 LGHNT and CDR2 FRNRAP. V lost 5 bases, J lost 4 bases, and 11 bases lay in between.